Shown below are 14 T cell receptor beta chains from a single sample sequenced in a study of cytomegalovirus exposure and HLA in healthy donors. The PCR contained 60 Vbeta and 13 Jbeta primers. Produced via immunoSEQ multiplex PCR; TCRdb's table is partial and in-frame only. The sample lists 150,000 to 200,000 clones, roughly three quarters occurring once. The source material was PBMCs. The receptors originated from a woman aged 40-49 years in good health and CMV-seronegative.

The J gene is TRBJ2-6, the V gene TRBV4-2, with a weak D call TRBD1 (6 bases). The CDR3 runs 15 residues. Germline CDR1 is LGHNA and CDR2 is YNFKEQ. Between the trimmed V and J ends, which lost 0 bases and 9 bases, there was a span of 12 bases. The CDR3 DNA sequence: TGTGCCAGCAGCCAAGATGCAGGGGAAGGCAACGTCCTGACTTTC. It specifies CASSQDAGEGNVLTF.

The chain carries TRBV9 and TRBJ2-7; a possible D gene is TRBD1 (7 bases). The germline V and J ends were trimmed by 4 bases and 2 bases, with 16 bases remaining between them. Germline V gives CDR1 SGDLS, CDR2 YYNGEE. This CDR3 is built from 15 residues. In DNA form, the CDR3 reads TGTGCCAGCAGCCCGAGTCAGGGGGGTACCTACGAGCAGTACTTC. This sequence encodes CASSPSQGGTYEQYF. Combining the CDR3 with reference TRBV9 and TRBJ2-7 gives the whole variable domain DSGVTQTPKHLITATGQRVTLRCSPRSGDLSVYWYQQSLDQGLQFLIQYYNGEERAKGNILERFSAQQFPDLHSELNLSSLELGDSALYFCASSPSQGGTYEQYFGPGTRLTVT.

J is TRBJ2-3 and V is TRBV5-1, with 7 bases aligning to TRBD1. Germline CDR1 and CDR2: SGHRS and YFSETQ. The CDR3 length is 15 residues. V lost 4 bases, J lost 2 bases, and 7 bases stayed unmatched. The CDR3 DNA is TGCGCCAGCAGCCTAACAGGGGACCTCACAGATACGCAGTATTTT. Amino acids: CASSLTGDLTDTQYF.

The chain combines TRBV19 with TRBJ1-2, with 7 bases that match TRBD1. Trimming cost V 5 bases and J 1 base; bases outside gene matches: 1. CDR3 size: 13 residues. The germline CDR1 and CDR2 sequences are LNHDA and SQIVND (reference sequence). The CDR3 loop reads CASSYRGNYGYTF. In DNA, the CDR3 is TGTGCCAGTAGTTACAGGGGTAACTATGGCTACACCTTC.

This chain links TRBV28 with TRBJ1-5, with 7 bases lining up with TRBD1. The CDR3 is 16 residues long. The junction had 10 bases not matched to a gene; V was cut back by 5 bases and J by 3 bases. Germline CDR1 is MDHEN and CDR2 is SYDVKM. CDR3 protein: CASSPLRDSHNQPQHF. As DNA, the CDR3 is TGTGCCAGCAGTCCGCTCCGGGACAGTCACAATCAGCCCCAGCATTTT.

This chain uses TRBV5-1 with TRBJ2-2; tentatively, D is TRBD1 (6 bases). This CDR3 spans 16 amino acids. V lost 0 bases and J 5 bases, leaving 14 bases between the germline ends. Germline CDR1 is SGHRS and CDR2 is YFSETQ. The CDR3 reads CASSLVAGVETGELFF. The CDR3 bases are TGCGCCAGCAGCTTGGTCGCAGGGGTAGAGACCGGGGAGCTGTTTTTT.

This chain's CDR3 is CASSQSGSQSGANVLTF. The DNA for the CDR3 is TGTGCCAGCAGCCAATCGGGCAGTCAATCTGGGGCCAACGTCCTGACTTTC. The chain combines TRBV16 with TRBJ2-6; D call uncertain. V was shortened by 0 bases and J by 1 base, with 10 bases between the two germline ends. The CDR3 length is 17 residues. CDR1 KGHSY and CDR2 FQNENV come from the germline V gene.

J is TRBJ1-3 and V is TRBV5-6, with D possibly TRBD1 on 6 matching bases. Trimming stripped 0 bases from V and 5 bases from J, with 12 bases between. Germline CDR1 reads SGHDT; CDR2 reads YYEEEE. This CDR3 region has 15 residues. CDR3 DNA: TGTGCCAGCAGCTTGGCCGACGACAGGAGAAACACCATATATTTT. Its protein is CASSLADDRRNTIYF.

The J gene is TRBJ2-7, the V gene TRBV7-2, with D tentatively TRBD2 (5 bases). CDR1 SGHTA and CDR2 FQGNSA come from the germline V gene. The CDR3 spans 14 residues. Trimming removed 6 bases at V and 5 bases at J, with 17 bases between. CDR3 amino acids: CASRSYGVSDEQYF. CDR3 nucleotide sequence: TGTGCCAGCAGGTCCTACGGGGTTAGCGACGAGCAGTACTTC.

V is TRBV7-9 and J is TRBJ1-5; D is unresolved. V shed 1 base and J shed 6 bases, with 7 bases lying between them. Germline CDR1 reads SEHNR; CDR2 reads FQNEAQ (reference sequence). The CDR3 totals 13 residues. CDR3 loop: CASSLVGGQPQHF. The CDR3, as DNA: TGTGCCAGCAGCTTAGTCGGAGGTCAGCCCCAGCATTTT. Based on the CDR3 plus reference TRBV7-9 and TRBJ1-5, the full variable domain is DTGVSQNPRHKITKRGQNVTFRCDPISEHNRLYWYRQTLGQGPEFLTYFQNEAQLEKSRLLSDRFSAERPKGSFSTLEIQRTEQGDSAMYLCASSLVGGQPQHFGDGTRLSIL.

The rearrangement links TRBV9 to TRBJ1-4, with 10 bases fitting TRBD1. The CDR3 is made up of 15 amino acids. The V segment lost 4 bases and the J segment 7 bases; nucleotides outside the gene matches: 7. Germline assignment: CDR1 SGDLS and CDR2 YYNGEE. CDR3 in amino acids: CASSFRDRGGEKLFF. DNA for the CDR3: TGTGCCAGCAGCTTCCGGGACAGGGGCGGTGAAAAACTGTTTTTT.

This chain connects TRBV11-3 to TRBJ1-1; 8 bases are a match to TRBD1. The CDR3 contains 15 residues. Trimming cost V 2 bases and J 5 bases; bases outside gene matches: 7. Germline loops: CDR1 SGHNT, CDR2 YENEEA. This chain's CDR3 is CASSLLSDRATEAFF. Here the CDR3 DNA reads TGTGCCAGCAGCTTATTATCGGACAGGGCTACTGAAGCTTTCTTT.

With respect to this clone: One end of the junction does not line up with germline, which may come from a read error. V usage is TRBV23-1 and J usage is TRBJ2-7; D perhaps matches TRBD2 (5 bases). TRBV23-1 is an ORF, and what it does is uncertain. This CDR3 region has 13 residues. Here the CDR3 DNA reads TGTGCCAGCAGCCCGAGCCGGGGCTACGAGCAGTACTTC. This translates into CASSPSRGYEQYF.

About this clone itself: The junction departs from germline at one end; a sequencing error may be responsible. The CDR3 region is CSSGGRGYEQYF. CDR3 DNA sequence: TGTTCCAGCGGGGGGAGGGGCTACGAGCAGTACTTC. The rearrangement joins TRBV7-9 to TRBJ2-7, with 9 positions matching TRBD2. The CDR3 totals 12 residues. Germline CDR1 and CDR2: SEHNR and FQNEAQ (reference sequence).